A single sample is the source of the 13 T cell receptor beta chains below, sequenced in a study of cytotoxic CD8 clonotypes in ibrutinib-treated CLL. Profiled with immunoSEQ multiplex PCR; TCRdb holds only in-frame clones, not every one. The data hold approximately 320,000 clones, with roughly two thirds observed a single time. The specimen was PBMCs, collected after 36 months of ibrutinib treatment. These receptors were obtained from a human donor with chronic lymphocytic leukemia.

DNA for the CDR3: TGCGCCAGCAGCCCGGGACAGATATTGAACACTGAAGCTTTCTTT. It yields the protein CASSPGQILNTEAFF. The V gene is TRBV5-1, the J gene TRBJ1-1, with TRBD1 identical over 7 bases. Looked up from germline, CDR1 is SGHRS and CDR2 is YFSETQ. J lost 0 bases, V lost 4 bases, and 6 bases had no gene match. The CDR3 contains 15 residues.

V and J are TRBV5-8 and TRBJ1-5; 7 nucleotides align to TRBD1. Trimming removed 4 bases from V and 6 bases from J; junction bases left unmatched: 7. The V gene's germline CDR1 is SGHTS and CDR2 YDEGEE. This CDR3 has 14 amino acids. The CDR3 loop is CASSPGGISQPQHF. In DNA form, the CDR3 reads TGTGCCAGCAGCCCAGGGGGAATAAGTCAGCCCCAGCATTTT.

The chain carries TRBV6-5 and TRBJ1-5, with a tentative D call TRBD1 (5 bases). The CDR3 runs to 12 residues. Per the germline V gene, CDR1 is MNHEY and CDR2 is SVGAGI. Trimming removed 6 bases at V and 7 bases at J, with 10 bases between. CDR3 region: CASSSWGQPQHF. For the CDR3, the DNA is TGTGCCAGCAGCTCCTGGGGGCAGCCCCAGCATTTT.

The CDR3: CASSQEDYNEQFF. The CDR3 DNA follows: TGTGCCAGCAGCCAGGAGGATTACAATGAGCAGTTCTTC. The gene calls are TRBV9 and TRBJ2-1; D may be TRBD2 (5 bases). The CDR3 contains 13 residues. V lost 4 bases and J 4 bases, leaving 9 bases between the germline ends. The germline V gene encodes CDR1 SGDLS and CDR2 YYNGEE.

The chain employs TRBV27 and TRBJ2-7; 9 bases are shared with TRBD2. J was trimmed by 3 bases and V by 2 bases; bases with no gene match: 5. The germline CDR1 and CDR2 sequences are MNHEY and SMNVEV (reference sequence). The CDR3 sequence is 15 residues long. The CDR3 protein is CASSLLGSGSYEQYF. The CDR3 region has the DNA TGTGCCAGCAGTTTACTGGGTAGCGGGAGCTACGAGCAGTACTTC.

This clone was observed a handful of times. The V call is TRBV14, the J call TRBJ1-4, with D possibly being TRBD1 (5 bases). Between the trimmed V and J ends, which lost 2 bases and 6 bases, there was a span of 13 bases. CDR3 length: 15 amino acids. The germline CDR1 and CDR2 sequences are SGHDN and FVKESK. The CDR3: CASSQIGRGHEKLFF. The CDR3 DNA reads as TGTGCCAGCAGCCAAATAGGAAGGGGACATGAAAAACTGTTTTTT. Together with reference TRBV14 and TRBJ1-4, the CDR3 gives the full variable domain: EAGVTQFPSHSVIEKGQTVTLRCDPISGHDNLYWYRRVMGKEIKFLLHFVKESKQDESGMPNNRFLAERTGGTYSTLKVQPAELEDSGVYFCASSQIGRGHEKLFFGSGTQLSVL.

The sample holds one count of this clone. The genes are TRBV9 and TRBJ1-6; no reliable D call. Trimming cost V 3 bases and J 8 bases, with 9 bases left between them. The length of the CDR3 is 13 residues. CDR1 and CDR2 (germline): SGDLS, YYNGEE. The CDR3 DNA sequence: TGTGCCAGCAGCGCCTCAAGTTATTCACCCCTCCACTTT. Translated: CASSASSYSPLHF.

This chain joins TRBV5-1 and TRBJ1-5; no reliable D call. Per germline, CDR1 SGHRS and CDR2 YFSETQ. The CDR3 contains 13 residues. Trimming took off 8 bases at V and 5 bases at J, with 14 bases between the two ends. The CDR3 is CASRFSWHQPQHF. The CDR3 bases are TGCGCCAGTCGTTTTTCCTGGCATCAGCCCCAGCATTTT.

This clone was counted once. The chain links TRBV9 to TRBJ1-2, with D unresolved. The CDR3 covers 12 residues. The germline CDR1 and CDR2 sequences are SGDLS and YYNGEE. Trimming stripped 5 bases from V and 7 bases from J, with 12 bases between. CDR3 loop: CASRETVGGYTF. The CDR3 nucleotides read TGTGCCAGCAGAGAAACTGTGGGTGGCTACACCTTC.

Note on this clone: The sample carries other DNA sequences with the same CDR3. V usage is TRBV5-1 and J usage is TRBJ2-7, with TRBD1 as a possible D gene (6 bases). This CDR3 is built from 13 residues. Trimming left V 0 bases short and J 3 bases short, with 7 bases between. Per germline, CDR1 SGHRS and CDR2 YFSETQ. CDR3 region: CASSLVGGYEQYF. CDR3 sequence (DNA): TGCGCCAGCAGCTTGGTAGGGGGCTACGAGCAGTACTTC.

The gene calls are TRBV18 and TRBJ1-5; D is unresolved. Germline V gives CDR1 KGHSH, CDR2 LQKENI. V was shortened by 1 base and J by 4 bases, with 8 bases between the two germline ends. The CDR3 covers 14 residues. CDR3 loop: CASSPRLTNQPQHF. Written as DNA, the CDR3 is TGTGCCAGCTCACCACGGCTGACTAATCAGCCCCAGCATTTT. Full variable domain (missing parts from reference TRBV18 and TRBJ1-5): NAGVMQNPRHLVRRRGQEARLRCSPMKGHSHVYWYRQLPEEGLKFMVYLQKENIIDESGMPKERFSAEFPKEGPSILRIQQVVRGDSAAYFCASSPRLTNQPQHFGDGTRLSIL.

V and J are TRBV4-1 and TRBJ2-7; 7 nucleotides agree with TRBD2. V dropped 2 bases and J dropped 3; count of bases not matched to a gene: 19. This CDR3 spans 19 amino acids. CDR1 MGHRA and CDR2 YSYEKL come from the germline V gene. The CDR3: CASSQFFKRTIRGDYEQYF. As DNA, the CDR3 is TGCGCCAGCAGCCAATTCTTCAAGCGGACCATCCGGGGGGACTACGAGCAGTACTTC.

The chain couples TRBV10-1 to TRBJ1-5, with TRBD1 identical over 10 bases. CDR1 and CDR2 from the germline V gene are WNHNN and SYGVQD (reference sequence). The CDR3 runs to 16 residues. Trimming took 2 bases from V and 6 from J; bases not matched to a gene: 7. This CDR3 reads CASSEPHWDRGQPQHF. DNA for the CDR3: TGCGCCAGCAGTGAGCCCCATTGGGACAGGGGTCAGCCCCAGCATTTT.